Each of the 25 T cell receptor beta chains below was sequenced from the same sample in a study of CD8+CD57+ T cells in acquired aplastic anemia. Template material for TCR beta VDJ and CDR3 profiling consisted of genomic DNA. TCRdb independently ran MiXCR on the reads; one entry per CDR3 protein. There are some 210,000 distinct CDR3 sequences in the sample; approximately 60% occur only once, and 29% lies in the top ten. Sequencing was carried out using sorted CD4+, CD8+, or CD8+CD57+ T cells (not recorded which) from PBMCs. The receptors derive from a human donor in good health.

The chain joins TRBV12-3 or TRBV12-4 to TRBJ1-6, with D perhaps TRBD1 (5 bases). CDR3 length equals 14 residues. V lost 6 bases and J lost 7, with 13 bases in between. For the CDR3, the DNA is TGTGCCAGCAGACCCCGGGACGGGAATTCACCCCTCCACTTT. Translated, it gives CASRPRDGNSPLHF.

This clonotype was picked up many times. For the CDR3, the DNA is TGTGCCAGCTCACAGGGGCGGGATCAGCCCCAGCATTTT. The encoded protein is CASSQGRDQPQHF. The rearrangement links TRBV18 to TRBJ1-5, with D perhaps TRBD1 (5 bases). The length of the CDR3 is 13 residues. V gave up 4 bases and J gave up 5 bases, with 9 bases separating them. The germline V gene has CDR1 KGHSH and CDR2 LQKENI.

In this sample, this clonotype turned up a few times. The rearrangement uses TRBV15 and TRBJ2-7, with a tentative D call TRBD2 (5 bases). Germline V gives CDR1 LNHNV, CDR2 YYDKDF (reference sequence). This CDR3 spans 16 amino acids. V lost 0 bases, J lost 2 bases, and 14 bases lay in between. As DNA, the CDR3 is TGTGCCACCAGCAGAGATTCTTCCGGGGTTACCTACGAGCAGTACTTC. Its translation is CATSRDSSGVTYEQYF.

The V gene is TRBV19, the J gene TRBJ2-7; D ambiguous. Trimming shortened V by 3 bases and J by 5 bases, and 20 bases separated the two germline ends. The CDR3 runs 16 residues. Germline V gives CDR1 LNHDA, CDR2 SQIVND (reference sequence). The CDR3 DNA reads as TGTGCCAGTAGTATTGGGTCCCCAGAGCTTCCCAACGAGCAGTACTTC. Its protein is CASSIGSPELPNEQYF.

The CDR3 reads CATSDLGQNEAFF. DNA of the CDR3: TGTGCCACCAGTGATTTAGGACAGAACGAAGCTTTCTTT. The chain employs TRBV24-1 and TRBJ1-1; a weak D match, TRBD1 (6 bases). V was trimmed by 1 base and J by 8 bases, leaving 10 bases between them. Germline loops: CDR1 KGHDR, CDR2 SFDVKD. This CDR3 region has 13 residues.

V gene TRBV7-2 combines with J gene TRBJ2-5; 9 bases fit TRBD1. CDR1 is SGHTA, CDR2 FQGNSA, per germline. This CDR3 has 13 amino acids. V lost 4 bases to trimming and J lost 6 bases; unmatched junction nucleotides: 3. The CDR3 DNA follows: TGTGCCAGCAGCTCGGACAGGGGTCAGACCCAGTACTTC. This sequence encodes CASSSDRGQTQYF.

The DNA of the CDR3 is TGTGCCACCAGTGATTTGAATGCAGGGGGCGCAGGTGTTGATGGCTACACCTTC. Protein product: CATSDLNAGGAGVDGYTF. V and J are TRBV24-1 and TRBJ1-2; 8 nucleotides align to TRBD1. J was trimmed by 6 bases and V by 0 bases; bases with no gene match: 14. The germline gives CDR1 KGHDR, CDR2 SFDVKD. This CDR3 comprises 18 residues.

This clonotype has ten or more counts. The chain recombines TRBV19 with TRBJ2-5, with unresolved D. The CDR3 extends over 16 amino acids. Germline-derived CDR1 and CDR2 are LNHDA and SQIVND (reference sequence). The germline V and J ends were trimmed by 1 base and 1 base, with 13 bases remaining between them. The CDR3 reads CASSIALGPTQETQYF. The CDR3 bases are TGTGCCAGTAGTATAGCGTTAGGACCGACCCAAGAGACCCAGTACTTC.

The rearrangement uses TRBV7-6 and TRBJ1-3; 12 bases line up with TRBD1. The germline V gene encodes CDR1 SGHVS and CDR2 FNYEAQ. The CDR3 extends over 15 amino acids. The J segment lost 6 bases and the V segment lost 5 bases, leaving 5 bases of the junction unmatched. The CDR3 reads CASSGDRGLENTIYF. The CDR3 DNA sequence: TGTGCCAGCAGCGGGGACAGGGGGCTAGAAAACACCATATATTTT.

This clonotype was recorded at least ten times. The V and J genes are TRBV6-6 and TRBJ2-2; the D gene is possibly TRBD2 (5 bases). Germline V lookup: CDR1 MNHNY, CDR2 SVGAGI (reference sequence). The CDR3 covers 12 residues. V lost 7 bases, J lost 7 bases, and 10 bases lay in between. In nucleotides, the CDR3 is TGTGCCAGCACCCACGGGGACGGGGAGCTGTTTTTT. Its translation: CASTHGDGELFF.

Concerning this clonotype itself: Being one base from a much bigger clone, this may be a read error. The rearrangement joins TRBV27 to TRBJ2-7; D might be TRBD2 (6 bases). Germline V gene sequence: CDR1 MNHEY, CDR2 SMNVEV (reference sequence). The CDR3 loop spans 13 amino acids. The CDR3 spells CASKLRESYEQDF. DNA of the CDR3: TGTGCCAGCAAGCTACGGGAGTCCTACGAGCAGGACTTC.

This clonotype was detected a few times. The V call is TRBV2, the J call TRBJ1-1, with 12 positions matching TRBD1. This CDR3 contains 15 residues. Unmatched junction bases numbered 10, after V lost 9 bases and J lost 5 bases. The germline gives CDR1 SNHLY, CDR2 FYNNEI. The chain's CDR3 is CASTRDRGRETEAFF. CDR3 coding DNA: TGTGCCAGTACCCGGGACAGGGGGCGTGAGACTGAAGCTTTCTTT.

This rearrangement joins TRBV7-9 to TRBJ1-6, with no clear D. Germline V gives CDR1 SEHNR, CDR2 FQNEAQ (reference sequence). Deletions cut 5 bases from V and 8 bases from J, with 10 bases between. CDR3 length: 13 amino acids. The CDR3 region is CASSPDTYSPLHF. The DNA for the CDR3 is TGTGCCAGCAGCCCCGACACGTATTCACCCCTCCACTTT.

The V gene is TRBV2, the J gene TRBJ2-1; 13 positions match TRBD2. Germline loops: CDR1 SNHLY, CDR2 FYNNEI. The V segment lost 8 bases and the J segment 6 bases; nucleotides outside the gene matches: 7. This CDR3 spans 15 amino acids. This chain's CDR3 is CASGGTSGAGNEQFF. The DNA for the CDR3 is TGTGCCAGCGGAGGGACTAGCGGGGCTGGCAATGAGCAGTTCTTC.

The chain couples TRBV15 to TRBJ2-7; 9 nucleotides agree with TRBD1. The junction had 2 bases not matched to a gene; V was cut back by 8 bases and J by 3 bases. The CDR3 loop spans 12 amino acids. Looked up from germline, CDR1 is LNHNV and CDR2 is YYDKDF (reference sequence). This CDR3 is CATGTGRYEQYF. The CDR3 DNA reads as TGTGCCACCGGGACAGGGCGCTACGAGCAGTACTTC.

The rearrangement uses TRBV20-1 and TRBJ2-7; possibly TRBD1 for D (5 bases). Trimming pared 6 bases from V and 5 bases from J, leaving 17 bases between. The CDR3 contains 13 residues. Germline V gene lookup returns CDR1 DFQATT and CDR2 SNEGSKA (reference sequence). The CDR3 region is CSATATQVDEQYF. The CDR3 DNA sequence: TGCAGTGCGACGGCGACACAGGTGGACGAGCAGTACTTC.

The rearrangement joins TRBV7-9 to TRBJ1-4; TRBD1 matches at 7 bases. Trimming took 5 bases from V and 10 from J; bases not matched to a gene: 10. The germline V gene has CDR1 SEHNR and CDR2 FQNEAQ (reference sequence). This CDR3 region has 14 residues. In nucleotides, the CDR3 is TGTGCCAGCAGCCCGACAGGGCGGGAAGGAAAACTGTTTTTT. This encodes CASSPTGREGKLFF.

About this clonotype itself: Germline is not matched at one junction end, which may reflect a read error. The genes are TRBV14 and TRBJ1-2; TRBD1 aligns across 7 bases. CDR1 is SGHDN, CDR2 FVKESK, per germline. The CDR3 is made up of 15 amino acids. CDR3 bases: TGTGACAGCAGATACGACCGGGACAGTAACTATGGCTACACCTTC. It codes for CDSRYDRDSNYGYTF.

CDR3 nucleotide sequence: TGTGCCAGCAGCTCGCGGGAAGTGGGCACCGGGGAGCTGTTTTTT. It encodes CASSSREVGTGELFF. The chain recombines TRBV7-2 with TRBJ2-2; D is possibly TRBD2 (6 bases). CDR1 and CDR2 (germline): SGHTA, FQGNSA. The CDR3 has 15 residues. The germline V and J ends were trimmed by 4 bases and 4 bases, with 13 bases remaining between them.

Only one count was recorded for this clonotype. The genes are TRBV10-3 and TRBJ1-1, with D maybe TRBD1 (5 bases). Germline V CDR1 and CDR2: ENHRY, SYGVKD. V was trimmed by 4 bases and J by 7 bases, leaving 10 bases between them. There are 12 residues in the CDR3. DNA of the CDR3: TGTGCCATCAGTGGGGATGGGGGTGAAGCTTTCTTT. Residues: CAISGDGGEAFF.

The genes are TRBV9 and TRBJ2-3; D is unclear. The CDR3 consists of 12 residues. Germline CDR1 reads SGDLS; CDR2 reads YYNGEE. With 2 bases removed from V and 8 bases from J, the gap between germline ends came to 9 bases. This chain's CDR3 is CASSVWAGTQYF. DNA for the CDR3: TGTGCCAGCAGCGTCTGGGCTGGTACGCAGTATTTT.

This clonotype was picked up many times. CDR3 residues: CSAGDRDRGYQPQHF. The CDR3 DNA follows: TGCAGTGCCGGAGACCGGGACAGGGGGTACCAGCCCCAGCATTTT. The chain has TRBV20-1 and TRBJ1-5; TRBD1 matches at 11 bases. In germline, CDR1 is DFQATT, CDR2 SNEGSKA (reference sequence). The ends lost 6 bases at V and 7 bases at J; junction bases unmatched: 11. The CDR3 extends over 15 amino acids.

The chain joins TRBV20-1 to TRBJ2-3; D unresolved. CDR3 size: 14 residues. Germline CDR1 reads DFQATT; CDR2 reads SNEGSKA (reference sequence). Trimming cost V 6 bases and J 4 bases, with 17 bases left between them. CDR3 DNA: TGCAGTGCCCCTCCCTCTAGTGGCGCAGATACGCAGTATTTT. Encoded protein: CSAPPSSGADTQYF.

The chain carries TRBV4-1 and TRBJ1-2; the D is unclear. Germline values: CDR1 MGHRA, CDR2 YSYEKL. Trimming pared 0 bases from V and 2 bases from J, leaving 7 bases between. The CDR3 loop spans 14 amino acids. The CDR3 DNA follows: TGCGCCAGCAGCCAAGAGAACGGGAACTATGGCTACACCTTC. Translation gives CASSQENGNYGYTF.

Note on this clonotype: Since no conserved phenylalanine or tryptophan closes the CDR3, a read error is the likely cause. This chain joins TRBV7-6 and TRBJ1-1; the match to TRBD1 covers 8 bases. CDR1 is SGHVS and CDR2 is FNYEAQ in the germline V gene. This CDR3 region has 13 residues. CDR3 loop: CDSSRGQGTEAFC. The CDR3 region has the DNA TGTGACAGCAGCCGAGGACAGGGCACTGAAGCTTTCTGT.